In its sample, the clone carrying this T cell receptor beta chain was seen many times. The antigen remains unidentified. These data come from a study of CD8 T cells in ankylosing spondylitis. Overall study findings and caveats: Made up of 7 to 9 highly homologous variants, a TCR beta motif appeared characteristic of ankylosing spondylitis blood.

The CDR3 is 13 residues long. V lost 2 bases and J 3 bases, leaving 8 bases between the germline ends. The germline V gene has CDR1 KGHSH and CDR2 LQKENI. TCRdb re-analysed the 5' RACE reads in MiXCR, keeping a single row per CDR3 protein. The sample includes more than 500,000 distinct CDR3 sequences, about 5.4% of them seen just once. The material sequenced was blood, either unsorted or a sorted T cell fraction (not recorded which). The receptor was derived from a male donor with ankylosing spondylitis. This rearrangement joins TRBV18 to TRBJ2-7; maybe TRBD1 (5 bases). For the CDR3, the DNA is TGTGCCAGCTCACCAAAACAGGACTACGAGCAGTACTTC. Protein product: CASSPKQDYEQYF. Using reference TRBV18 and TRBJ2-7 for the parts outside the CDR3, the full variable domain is NAGVMQNPRHLVRRRGQEARLRCSPMKGHSHVYWYRQLPEEGLKFMVYLQKENIIDESGMPKERFSAEFPKEGPSILRIQQVVRGDSAAYFCASSPKQDYEQYFGPGTRLTVT.